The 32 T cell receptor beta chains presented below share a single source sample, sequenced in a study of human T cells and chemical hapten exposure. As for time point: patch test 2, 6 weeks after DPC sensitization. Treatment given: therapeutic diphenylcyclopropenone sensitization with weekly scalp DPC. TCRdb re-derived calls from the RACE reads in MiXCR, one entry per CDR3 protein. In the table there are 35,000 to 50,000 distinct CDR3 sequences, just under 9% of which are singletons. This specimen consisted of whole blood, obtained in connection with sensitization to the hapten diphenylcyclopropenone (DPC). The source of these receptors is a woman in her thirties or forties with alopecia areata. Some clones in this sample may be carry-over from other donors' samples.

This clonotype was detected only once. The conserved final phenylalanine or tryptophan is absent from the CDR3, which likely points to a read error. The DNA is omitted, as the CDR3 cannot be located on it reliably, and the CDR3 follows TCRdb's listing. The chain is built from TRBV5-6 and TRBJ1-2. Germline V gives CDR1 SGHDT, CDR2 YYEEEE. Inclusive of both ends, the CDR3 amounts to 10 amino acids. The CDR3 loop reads CASSPGRRAC.

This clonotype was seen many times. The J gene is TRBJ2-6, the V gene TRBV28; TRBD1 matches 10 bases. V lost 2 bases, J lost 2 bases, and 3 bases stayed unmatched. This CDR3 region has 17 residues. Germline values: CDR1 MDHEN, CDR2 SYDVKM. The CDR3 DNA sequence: TGTGCCAGCAGTTTACTGGGACAGGGGCCTGGGGCCAACGTCCTGACTTTC. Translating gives CASSLLGQGPGANVLTF.

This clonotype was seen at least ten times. The CDR3 sequence: CASSRGLARATQYF. CDR3 in DNA: TGTGCCAGCAGCCGAGGACTAGCGCGGGCTACGCAGTATTTT. The V gene is TRBV12-3 or TRBV12-4, the J gene TRBJ2-3, with TRBD2 matching 9 bases. V lost 6 bases, J lost 8 bases, and 9 bases stayed unmatched. This CDR3 is built from 14 residues.

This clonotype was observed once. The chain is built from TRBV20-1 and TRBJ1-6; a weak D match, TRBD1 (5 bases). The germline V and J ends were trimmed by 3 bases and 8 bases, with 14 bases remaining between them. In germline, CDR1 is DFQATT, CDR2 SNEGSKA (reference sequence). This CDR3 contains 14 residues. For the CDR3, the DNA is TGCAGTGCTAGTCCGACCCGAGGGGATTCACCCCTCCACTTT. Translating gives CSASPTRGDSPLHF.

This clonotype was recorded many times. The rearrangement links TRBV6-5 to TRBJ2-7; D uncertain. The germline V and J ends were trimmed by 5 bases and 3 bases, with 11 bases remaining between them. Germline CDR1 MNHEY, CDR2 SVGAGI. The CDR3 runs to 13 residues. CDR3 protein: CASSPSHDYEQYF. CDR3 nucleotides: TGTGCCAGCAGTCCTTCACACGACTACGAGCAGTACTTC.

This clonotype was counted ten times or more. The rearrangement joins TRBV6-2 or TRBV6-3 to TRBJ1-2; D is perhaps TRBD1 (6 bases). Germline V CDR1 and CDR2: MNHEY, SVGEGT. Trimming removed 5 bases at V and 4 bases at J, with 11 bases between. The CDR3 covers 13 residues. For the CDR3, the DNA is TGTGCCAGCAGTCGGACAGACACCTATGGCTACACCTTC. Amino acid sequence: CASSRTDTYGYTF.

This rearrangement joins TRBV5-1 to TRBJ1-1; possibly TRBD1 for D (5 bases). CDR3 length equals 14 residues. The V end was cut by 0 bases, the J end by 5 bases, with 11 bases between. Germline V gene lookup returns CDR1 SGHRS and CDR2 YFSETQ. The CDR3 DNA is TGCGCCAGCAGCTTGGTTGCGGGGCGTACTGAAGCTTTCTTT. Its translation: CASSLVAGRTEAFF.

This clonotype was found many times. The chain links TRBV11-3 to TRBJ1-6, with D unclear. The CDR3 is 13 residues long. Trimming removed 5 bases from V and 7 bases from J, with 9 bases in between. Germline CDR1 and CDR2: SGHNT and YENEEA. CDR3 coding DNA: TGTGCCAGCAGCCGGTCGAGGAATTCACCCCTCCACTTT. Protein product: CASSRSRNSPLHF. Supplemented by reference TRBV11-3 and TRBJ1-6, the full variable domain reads EAGVVQSPRYKIIEKKQPVAFWCNPISGHNTLYWYLQNLGQGPELLIRYENEEAVDDSQLPKDRFSAERLKGVDSTLKIQPAELGDSAVYLCASSRSRNSPLHFGNGTRLTVT.

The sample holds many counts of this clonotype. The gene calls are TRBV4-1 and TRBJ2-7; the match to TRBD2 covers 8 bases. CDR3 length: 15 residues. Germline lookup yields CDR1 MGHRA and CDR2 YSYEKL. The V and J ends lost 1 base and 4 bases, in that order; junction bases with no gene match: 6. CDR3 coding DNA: TGCGCCAGCAGCCAAGTGGCGGGGGGTTATTACGAGCAGTACTTC. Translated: CASSQVAGGYYEQYF.

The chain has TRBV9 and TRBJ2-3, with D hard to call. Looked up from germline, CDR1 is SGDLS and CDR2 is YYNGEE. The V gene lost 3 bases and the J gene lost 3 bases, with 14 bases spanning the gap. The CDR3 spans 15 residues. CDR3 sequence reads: CASSETVSSTDTQYF. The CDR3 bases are TGTGCCAGCAGCGAGACTGTCTCTAGTACAGATACGCAGTATTTT.

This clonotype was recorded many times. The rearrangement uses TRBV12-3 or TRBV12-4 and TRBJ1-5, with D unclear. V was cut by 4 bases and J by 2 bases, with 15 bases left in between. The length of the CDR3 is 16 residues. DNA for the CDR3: TGTGCCAGCAGTTCCCTCCAACCTGGGGGCAATCAGCCCCAGCATTTT. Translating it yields CASSSLQPGGNQPQHF.

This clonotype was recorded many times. The CDR3 loop reads CASSPYGDGNSPLHF. DNA of the CDR3: TGTGCCAGCTCACCGTACGGGGACGGTAATTCACCCCTCCACTTT. V usage is TRBV18 and J usage is TRBJ1-6; D possibly corresponds to TRBD1 (5 bases). CDR3 size: 15 residues. Germline loops: CDR1 KGHSH, CDR2 LQKENI. V gave up 3 bases and J gave up 6 bases, with 12 bases separating them.

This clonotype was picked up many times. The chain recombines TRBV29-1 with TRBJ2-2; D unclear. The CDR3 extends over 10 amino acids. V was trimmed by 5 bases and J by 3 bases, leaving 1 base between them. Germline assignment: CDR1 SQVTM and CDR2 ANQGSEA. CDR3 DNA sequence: TGCAGCGTTTACACCGGGGAGCTGTTTTTT. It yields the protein CSVYTGELFF.

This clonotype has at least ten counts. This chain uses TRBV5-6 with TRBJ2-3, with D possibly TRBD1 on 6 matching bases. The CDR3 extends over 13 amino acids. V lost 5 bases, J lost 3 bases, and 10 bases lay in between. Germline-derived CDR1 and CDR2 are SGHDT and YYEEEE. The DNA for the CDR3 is TGTGCCAGCAGATTCACAGGGACAGATACGCAGTATTTT. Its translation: CASRFTGTDTQYF.

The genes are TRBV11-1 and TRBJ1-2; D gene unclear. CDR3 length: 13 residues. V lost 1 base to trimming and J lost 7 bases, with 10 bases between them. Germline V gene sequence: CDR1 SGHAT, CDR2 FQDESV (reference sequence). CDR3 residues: CASSLVRVTGYTF. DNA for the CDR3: TGTGCCAGCAGCTTAGTGAGGGTCACTGGCTACACCTTC.

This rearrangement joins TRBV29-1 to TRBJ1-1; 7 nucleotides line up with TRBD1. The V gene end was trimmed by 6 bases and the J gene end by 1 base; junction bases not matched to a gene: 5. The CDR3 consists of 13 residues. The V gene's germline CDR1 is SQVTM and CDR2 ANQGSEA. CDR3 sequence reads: CSVAGTENTEAFF. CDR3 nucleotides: TGCAGCGTGGCCGGGACAGAGAACACTGAAGCTTTCTTT.

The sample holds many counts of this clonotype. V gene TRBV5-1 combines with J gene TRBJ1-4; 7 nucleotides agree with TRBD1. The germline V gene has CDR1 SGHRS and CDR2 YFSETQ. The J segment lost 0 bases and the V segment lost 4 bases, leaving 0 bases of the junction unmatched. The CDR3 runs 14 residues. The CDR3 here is CASSGTATNEKLFF. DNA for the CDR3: TGCGCCAGCAGCGGGACAGCAACTAATGAAAAACTGTTTTTT.

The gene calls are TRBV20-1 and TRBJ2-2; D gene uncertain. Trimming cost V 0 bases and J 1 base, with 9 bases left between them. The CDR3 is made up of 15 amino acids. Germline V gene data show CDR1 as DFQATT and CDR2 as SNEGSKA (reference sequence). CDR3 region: CSAREGFRNTGELFF. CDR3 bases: TGCAGTGCTAGAGAGGGCTTCCGGAACACCGGGGAGCTGTTTTTT.

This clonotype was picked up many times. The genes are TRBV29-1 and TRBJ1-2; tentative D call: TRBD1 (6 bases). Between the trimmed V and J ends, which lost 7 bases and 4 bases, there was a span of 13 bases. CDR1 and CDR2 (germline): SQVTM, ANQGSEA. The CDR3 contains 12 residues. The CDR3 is CSAERTAYGYTF. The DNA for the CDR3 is TGCAGCGCCGAACGGACAGCCTATGGCTACACCTTC.

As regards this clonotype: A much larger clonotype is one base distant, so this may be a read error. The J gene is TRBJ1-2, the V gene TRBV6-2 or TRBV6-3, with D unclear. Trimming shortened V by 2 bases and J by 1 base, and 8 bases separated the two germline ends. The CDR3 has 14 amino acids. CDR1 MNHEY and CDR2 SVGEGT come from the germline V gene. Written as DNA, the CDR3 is TGTGCCAGCAGTTACGCGACCATTAACTATGGCTACACCTTC. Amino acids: CASSYATINYGYTF.

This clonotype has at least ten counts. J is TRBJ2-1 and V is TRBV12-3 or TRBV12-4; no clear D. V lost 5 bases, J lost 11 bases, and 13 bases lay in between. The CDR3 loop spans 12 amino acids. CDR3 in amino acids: CASSLDFHQQFF. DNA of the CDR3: TGTGCCAGCAGTCTCGACTTCCACCAGCAGTTCTTC.

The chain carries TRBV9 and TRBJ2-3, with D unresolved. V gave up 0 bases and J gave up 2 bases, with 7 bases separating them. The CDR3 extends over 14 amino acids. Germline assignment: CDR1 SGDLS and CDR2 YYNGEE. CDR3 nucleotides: TGTGCCAGCAGCGTAGAGGTCCCCACAGATACGCAGTATTTT. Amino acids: CASSVEVPTDTQYF.

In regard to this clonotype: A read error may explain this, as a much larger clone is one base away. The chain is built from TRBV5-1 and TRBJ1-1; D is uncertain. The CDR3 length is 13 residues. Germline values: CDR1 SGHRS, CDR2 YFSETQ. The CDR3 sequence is CTSSLDVSSEAFF. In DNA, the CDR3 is TGCACCAGCAGCTTGGATGTTAGTTCTGAAGCTTTCTTT.

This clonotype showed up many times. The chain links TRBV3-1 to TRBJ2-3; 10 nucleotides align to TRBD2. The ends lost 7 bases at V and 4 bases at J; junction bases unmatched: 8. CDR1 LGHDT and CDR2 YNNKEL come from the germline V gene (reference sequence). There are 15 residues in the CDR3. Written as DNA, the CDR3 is TGTGCCAGCACTCAAGCGGGGGGGCCCGCAGATACGCAGTATTTT. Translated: CASTQAGGPADTQYF.

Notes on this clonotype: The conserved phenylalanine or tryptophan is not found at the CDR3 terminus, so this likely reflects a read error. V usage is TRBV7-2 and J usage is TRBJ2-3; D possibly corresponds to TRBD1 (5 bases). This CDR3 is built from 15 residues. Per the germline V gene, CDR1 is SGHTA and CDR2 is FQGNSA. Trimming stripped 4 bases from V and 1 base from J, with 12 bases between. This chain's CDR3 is CASSSMGRGTDTQYL. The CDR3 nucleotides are TGTGCCAGCAGCTCTATGGGCAGGGGCACAGATACGCAGTATTTA.

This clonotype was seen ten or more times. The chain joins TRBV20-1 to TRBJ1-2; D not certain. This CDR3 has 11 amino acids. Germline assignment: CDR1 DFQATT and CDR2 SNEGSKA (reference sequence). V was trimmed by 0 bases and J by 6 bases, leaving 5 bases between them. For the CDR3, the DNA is TGCAGTGCTAGAGATGCAGATGGCTACACCTTC. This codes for CSARDADGYTF.

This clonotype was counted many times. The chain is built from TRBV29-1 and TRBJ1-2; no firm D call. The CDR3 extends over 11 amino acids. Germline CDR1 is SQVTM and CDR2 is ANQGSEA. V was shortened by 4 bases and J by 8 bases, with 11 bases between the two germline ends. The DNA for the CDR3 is TGCAGCGTTGCGTCGCGGAGGGGCTACACCTTC. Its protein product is CSVASRRGYTF.

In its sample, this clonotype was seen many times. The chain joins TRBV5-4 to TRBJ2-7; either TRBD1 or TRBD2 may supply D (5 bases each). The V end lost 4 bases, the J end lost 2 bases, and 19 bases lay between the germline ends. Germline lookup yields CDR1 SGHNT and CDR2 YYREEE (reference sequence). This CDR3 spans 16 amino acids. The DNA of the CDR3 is TGTGCCAGCAGCCCGGGCTGGGGGACCCCGACCTACGAGCAGTACTTC. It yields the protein CASSPGWGTPTYEQYF. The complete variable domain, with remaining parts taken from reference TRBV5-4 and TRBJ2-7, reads ETGVTQSPTHLIKTRGQQVTLRCSSQSGHNTVSWYQQALGQGPQFIFQYYREEENGRGNFPPRFSGLQFPNYSSELNVNALELDDSALYLCASSPGWGTPTYEQYFGPGTRLTVT.

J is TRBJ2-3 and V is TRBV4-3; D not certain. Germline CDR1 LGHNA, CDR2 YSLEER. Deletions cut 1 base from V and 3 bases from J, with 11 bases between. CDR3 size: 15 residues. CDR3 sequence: CASSQGQAATDTQYF. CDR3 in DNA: TGCGCCAGCAGCCAAGGTCAAGCTGCAACAGATACGCAGTATTTT.

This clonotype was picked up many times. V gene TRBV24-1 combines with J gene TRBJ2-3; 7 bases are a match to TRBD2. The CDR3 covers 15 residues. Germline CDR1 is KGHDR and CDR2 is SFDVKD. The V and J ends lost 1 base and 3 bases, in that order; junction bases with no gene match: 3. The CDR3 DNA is TGTGCCACCAGTGATTTAGGCGGGGGAACAGATACGCAGTATTTT. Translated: CATSDLGGGTDTQYF.

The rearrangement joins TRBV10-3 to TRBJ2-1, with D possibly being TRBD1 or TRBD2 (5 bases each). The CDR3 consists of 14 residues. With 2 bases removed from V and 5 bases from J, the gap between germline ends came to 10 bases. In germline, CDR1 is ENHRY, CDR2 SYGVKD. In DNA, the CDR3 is TGTGCCATCAGTGAGCGGGGCACCCACAATGAGCAGTTCTTC. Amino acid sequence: CAISERGTHNEQFF.

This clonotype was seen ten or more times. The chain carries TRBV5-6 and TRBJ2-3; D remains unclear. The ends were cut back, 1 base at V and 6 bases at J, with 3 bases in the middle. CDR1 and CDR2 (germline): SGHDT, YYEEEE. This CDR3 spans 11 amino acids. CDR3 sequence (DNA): TGTGCCAGCAGCTTGATGGATACGCAGTATTTT. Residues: CASSLMDTQYF.